This TCR beta chain was captured in a study of shared clonotypes between healthy human individuals. Regarding the study as a whole: Incomplete sequencing of sorted subsets was indicated by rarefaction despite large depth. All-four-donor shared clonotypes had higher generation probabilities than non-shared clonotypes did. Among the subsets, naive ones generally showed larger estimated richness than memory ones.

The CDR3 has 14 residues. The V end was cut by 7 bases, the J end by 1 base, with 13 bases between. Germline CDR1 and CDR2: LNHNV and YYDKDF (reference sequence). Concerning this clone itself: The antigen is not known.

Positive CCR7 selection of CD45RO-negative cells yielded the naive CD8 cells, and terminally differentiated effector memory CD45RA+ cells were excluded. Authors' processing steps: Sequence data from immunoSEQ were junction-only and lacked quality scores; consequently, filtering differed. Clones were sequenced by immunoSEQ multiplex PCR, and TCRdb holds only the in-frame ones, with some missing. V, J and clone size were drawn from that table, and D and trimming were deduced from the DNA. The table includes 750,000 to 1,000,000 clones, approximately 92% detected once. This chain uses TRBV15 with TRBJ1-2; D is unclear. This TCR was sampled from a man aged 25 to 45 in good health. The specimen was naive CD8+ T cells sorted from blood. CDR3 region: CATTPPGSNYGYTF. The DNA of the CDR3 is TGTGCCACCACCCCTCCCGGCAGTAACTATGGCTACACCTTC.